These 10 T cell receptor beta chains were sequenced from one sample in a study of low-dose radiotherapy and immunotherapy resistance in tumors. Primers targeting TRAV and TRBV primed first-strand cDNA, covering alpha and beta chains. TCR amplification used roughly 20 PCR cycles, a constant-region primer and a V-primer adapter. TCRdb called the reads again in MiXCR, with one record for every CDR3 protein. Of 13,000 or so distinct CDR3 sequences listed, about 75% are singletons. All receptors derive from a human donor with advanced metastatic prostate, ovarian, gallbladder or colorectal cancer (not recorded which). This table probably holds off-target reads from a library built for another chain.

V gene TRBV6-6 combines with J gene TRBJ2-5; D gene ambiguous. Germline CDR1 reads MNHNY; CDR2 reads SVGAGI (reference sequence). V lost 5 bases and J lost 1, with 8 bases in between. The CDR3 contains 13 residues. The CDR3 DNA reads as TGTGCCAGCAGTGAAGTCCCCCAAGAGACCCAGTACTTC. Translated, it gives CASSEVPQETQYF.

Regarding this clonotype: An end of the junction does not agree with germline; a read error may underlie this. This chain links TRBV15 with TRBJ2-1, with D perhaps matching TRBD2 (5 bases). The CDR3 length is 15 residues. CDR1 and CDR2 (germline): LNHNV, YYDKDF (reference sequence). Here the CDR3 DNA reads TGTGCCACCTGCAGAGGGCTTGACTCCTACAATGAGCAGTTCTTC. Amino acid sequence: CATCRGLDSYNEQFF.

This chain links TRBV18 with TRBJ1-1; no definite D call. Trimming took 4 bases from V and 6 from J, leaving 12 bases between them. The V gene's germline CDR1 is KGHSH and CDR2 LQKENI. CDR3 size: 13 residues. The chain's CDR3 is CASSHPDWAEAFF. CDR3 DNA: TGTGCCAGCTCACACCCGGACTGGGCTGAAGCTTTCTTT.

CDR3 bases: TGTGCCAGCAGTGCCGGACAGGGATATAGCAATCAGCCCCAGCATTTT. This gives the protein CASSAGQGYSNQPQHF. This chain connects TRBV2 to TRBJ1-5, with 8 positions matching TRBD1. Germline V CDR1 and CDR2: SNHLY, FYNNEI. Unmatched junction bases numbered 5, after V lost 4 bases and J lost 0 bases. The CDR3 is made up of 16 amino acids. The full variable domain, completed using reference TRBV2 and TRBJ1-5, is EPEVTQTPSHQVTQMGQEVILRCVPISNHLYFYWYRQILGQKVEFLVSFYNNEISEKSEIFDDQFSVERPDGSNFTLKIRSTKLEDSAMYFCASSAGQGYSNQPQHFGDGTRLSIL.

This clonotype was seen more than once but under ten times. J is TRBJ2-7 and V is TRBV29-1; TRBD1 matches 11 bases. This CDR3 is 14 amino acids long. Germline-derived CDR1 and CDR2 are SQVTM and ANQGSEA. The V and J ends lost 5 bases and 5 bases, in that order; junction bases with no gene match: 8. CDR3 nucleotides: TGCAGCGTTATAAGGGACAGGGGGACGGACGAGCAGTACTTC. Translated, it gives CSVIRDRGTDEQYF.

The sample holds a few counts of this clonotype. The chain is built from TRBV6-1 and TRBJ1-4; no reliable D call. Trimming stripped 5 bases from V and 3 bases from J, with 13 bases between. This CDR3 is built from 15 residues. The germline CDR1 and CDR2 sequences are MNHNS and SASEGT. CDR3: CASSYGQGPNEKLFF. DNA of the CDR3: TGTGCCAGCAGTTACGGTCAAGGACCTAATGAAAAACTGTTTTTT.

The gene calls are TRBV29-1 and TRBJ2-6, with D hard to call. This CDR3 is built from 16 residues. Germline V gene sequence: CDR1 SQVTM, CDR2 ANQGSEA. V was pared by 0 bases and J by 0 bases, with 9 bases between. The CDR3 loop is CSVEDLFLSGANVLTF. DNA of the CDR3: TGCAGCGTTGAAGATCTTTTCCTCTCTGGGGCCAACGTCCTGACTTTC.

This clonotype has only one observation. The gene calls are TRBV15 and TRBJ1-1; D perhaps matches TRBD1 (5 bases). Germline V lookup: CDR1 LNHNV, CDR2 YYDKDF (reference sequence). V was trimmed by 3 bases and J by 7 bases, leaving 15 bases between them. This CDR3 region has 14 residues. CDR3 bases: TGTGCCACCAGCAGGAGGGATGGGACCCATGAAGCTTTCTTT. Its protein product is CATSRRDGTHEAFF.

In DNA form, the CDR3 reads TGTGCCAGCAGTGAAGCGGGGACAGGGGACAATGAGCAGTTCTTC. Amino acids: CASSEAGTGDNEQFF. The gene calls are TRBV6-1 and TRBJ2-1; 10 bases are shared with TRBD1. The CDR3 has 15 amino acids. Per the germline V gene, CDR1 is MNHNS and CDR2 is SASEGT. V lost 0 bases, J lost 5 bases, and 1 base stayed unmatched.

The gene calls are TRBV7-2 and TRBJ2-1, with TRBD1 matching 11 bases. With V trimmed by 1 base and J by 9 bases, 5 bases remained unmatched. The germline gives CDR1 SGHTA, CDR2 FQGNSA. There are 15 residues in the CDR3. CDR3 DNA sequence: TGTGCCAGCAGCTTAGGGAGGACAGGGGGCTCTGAGCAGTTCTTC. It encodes CASSLGRTGGSEQFF.